This TCR beta chain was obtained from a study of beta chain features in type 1 diabetes. The investigators reverse transcribed all of the isolated RNA, so they sequenced expressed TCRB transcripts. Sequencing used immunoSEQ multiplex PCR; TCRdb keeps in-frame clones, though not all of them. Among hundreds of thousands of clones listed, around 16% were seen once. Once sorted, every population was more than 95% pure. Only one count was recorded for this clone. The TCR sequence derives from a man in his late teens or twenties in good health. The sample consisted of naive CD4+ T cells from blood.

The CDR3 nucleotides are TGTGCCAGCAGCGTATCAGGACAGGCCTACGAGCAGTACTTC. Its translation: CASSVSGQAYEQYF. V usage is TRBV9 and J usage is TRBJ2-7, with 7 bases identical to TRBD1. V shed 1 base and J 2 bases; nucleotides not matched to a gene: 3. The CDR3 has 14 residues. The V gene's germline CDR1 is SGDLS and CDR2 YYNGEE.